A single sample gave rise to the 29 T cell receptor beta chains below, sequenced in a study of shared clonotypes between healthy human individuals. Generated by immunoSEQ multiplex PCR, the TCRdb table keeps only in-frame clones and is missing some. The repertoire holds 2 million to 3 million clones, with 93% as singletons. Sample: naive CD4+ T cells from PBMCs. Subset reported: CD45RA+ positively selected. Every receptor here comes from a man between 18 and 35 years old in good health. Some clones in this sample may be carry-over from other donors' samples.

V and J are TRBV5-5 and TRBJ2-2, with 9 bases aligning to TRBD1. V was pared by 0 bases and J by 3 bases, with 9 bases of the junction left unmatched. Germline V gene sequence: CDR1 SGHKS, CDR2 YYEKEE (reference sequence). The CDR3 totals 18 residues. In nucleotides, the CDR3 is TGTGCCAGCAGCTTGGCGGTACAGGGGGCGCGGTACACCGGGGAGCTGTTTTTT. It specifies CASSLAVQGARYTGELFF.

The chain employs TRBV2 and TRBJ2-1; 7 bases are a match to TRBD2. J was trimmed by 2 bases and V by 7 bases; bases with no gene match: 11. In germline, CDR1 is SNHLY, CDR2 FYNNEI. The CDR3 length is 16 residues. CDR3 in amino acids: CASKRSGTNPYNEQFF. CDR3 sequence (DNA): TGTGCCAGCAAACGGTCGGGGACTAACCCCTACAATGAGCAGTTCTTC. The full variable domain, rest sourced from reference TRBV2 and TRBJ2-1, is EPEVTQTPSHQVTQMGQEVILRCVPISNHLYFYWYRQILGQKVEFLVSFYNNEISEKSEIFDDQFSVERPDGSNFTLKIRSTKLEDSAMYFCASKRSGTNPYNEQFFGPGTRLTVL.

This chain uses TRBV6-1 with TRBJ2-1, with TRBD2 as a possible D gene (6 bases). The V end lost 0 bases, the J end lost 13 bases, and 10 bases lay between the germline ends. The CDR3 spans 12 residues. Looked up from germline, CDR1 is MNHNS and CDR2 is SASEGT. Written as DNA, the CDR3 is TGTGCCAGCAGTGAAGCTCGGCGGGGTCAGTTCTTC. Its protein is CASSEARRGQFF.

Details on this clone: The same CDR3 can be traced to other DNA sequences in this sample. The chain combines TRBV10-3 with TRBJ1-5; D not certain. This CDR3 contains 14 residues. Germline V gene sequence: CDR1 ENHRY, CDR2 SYGVKD. V was trimmed by 3 bases and J by 0 bases, leaving 6 bases between them. In nucleotides, the CDR3 is TGTGCCATCAGTGAAGGATATAGCAATCAGCCCCAGCATTTT. Amino acids: CAISEGYSNQPQHF.

This clone was seen a single time. The chain joins TRBV7-9 to TRBJ2-3; 12 bases are shared with TRBD2. With V trimmed by 1 base and J by 2 bases, 10 bases remained unmatched. The CDR3 runs to 19 residues. In germline, CDR1 is SEHNR, CDR2 FQNEAQ (reference sequence). Here the CDR3 reads CASSLGLAGDFNFTDTQYF. CDR3 nucleotides: TGTGCCAGCAGCTTAGGACTAGCGGGAGACTTCAATTTCACAGATACGCAGTATTTT.

Comment on this clone: In the same sample, other DNA sequences code for this CDR3. This chain uses TRBV30 with TRBJ2-1; D gene ambiguous. Germline assignment: CDR1 GTSNPN and CDR2 SVGIG (reference sequence). The CDR3 consists of 14 residues. The V end was cut by 0 bases, the J end by 8 bases, with 14 bases between. DNA for the CDR3: TGTGCCTGGAGTGTAGGGTTAGCTGGGGATGAGCAGTTCTTC. Translating it yields CAWSVGLAGDEQFF. The whole variable domain, filled in from reference TRBV30 and TRBJ2-1, reads SQTIHQWPATLVQPVGSPLSLECTVEGTSNPNLYWYRQAAGRGLQLLFYSVGIGQISSEVPQNLSASRPQDRQFILSSKKLLLSDSGFYLCAWSVGLAGDEQFFGPGTRLTVL.

The genes are TRBV28 and TRBJ2-7, with D perhaps TRBD2 (5 bases). The V gene's germline CDR1 is MDHEN and CDR2 SYDVKM. The CDR3 runs 17 residues. V was pared by 5 bases and J by 2 bases, with 22 bases between. CDR3 protein: CASSLPFGSGSAYEQYF. The CDR3 DNA reads as TGTGCCAGCAGTCTCCCCTTTGGGTCGGGGAGCGCCTACGAGCAGTACTTC.

There are a few counts of this clone. In the same sample, other DNA sequences code for this CDR3. This chain links TRBV5-1 with TRBJ1-1; D not resolved. Germline CDR1 SGHRS, CDR2 YFSETQ. Trimming removed 0 bases at V and 2 bases at J, with 8 bases between. This CDR3 is 14 amino acids long. CDR3 nucleotides: TGCGCCAGCAGCTTGGTACCAGCTAACACTGAAGCTTTCTTT. Translated, it gives CASSLVPANTEAFF.

The V call is TRBV28, the J call TRBJ2-5; possibly TRBD1 for D (6 bases). CDR1 is MDHEN, CDR2 SYDVKM, per germline. The CDR3 totals 15 residues. Between the trimmed V and J ends, which lost 7 bases and 5 bases, there was a span of 20 bases. In DNA, the CDR3 is TGTGCCAGCACCTCGACCGGGACACCACGGGAGACCCAGTACTTC. Its translation: CASTSTGTPRETQYF. The variable domain in full, with the rest retrieved from reference TRBV28 and TRBJ2-5, is DVKVTQSSRYLVKRTGEKVFLECVQDMDHENMFWYRQDPGLGLRLIYFSYDVKMKEKGDIPEGYSVSREKKERFSLILESASTNQTSMYLCASTSTGTPRETQYFGPGTRLLVL.

V usage is TRBV7-9 and J usage is TRBJ1-4, with D perhaps matching TRBD1 (6 bases). Looked up from germline, CDR1 is SEHNR and CDR2 is FQNEAQ (reference sequence). Trimming removed 5 bases from V and 5 bases from J, with 15 bases in between. This CDR3 contains 15 residues. The CDR3 nucleotides read TGTGCCAGCAGCCCGATGGGGGCGGTCAATGAAAAACTGTTTTTT. It is translated as CASSPMGAVNEKLFF. Full variable domain (outside the CDR3, taken from reference TRBV7-9 and TRBJ1-4): DTGVSQNPRHKITKRGQNVTFRCDPISEHNRLYWYRQTLGQGPEFLTYFQNEAQLEKSRLLSDRFSAERPKGSFSTLEIQRTEQGDSAMYLCASSPMGAVNEKLFFGSGTQLSVL.

J is TRBJ2-1 and V is TRBV7-2, with TRBD2 identical over 10 bases. The germline gives CDR1 SGHTA, CDR2 FQGNSA. The ends lost 1 base at V and 9 bases at J; junction bases unmatched: 12. This CDR3 has 17 amino acids. CDR3 nucleotides: TGTGCCAGCAGCTTAGGGTCGAGCGGGAGGGCCTCGGTTGAGCAGTTCTTC. Translated, it gives CASSLGSSGRASVEQFF.

The J gene is TRBJ2-1, the V gene TRBV2; a possible D gene is TRBD1 (6 bases). Trimming cost V 2 bases and J 8 bases, with 16 bases left between them. The CDR3 runs 15 residues. Germline V gene sequence: CDR1 SNHLY, CDR2 FYNNEI. CDR3 sequence reads: CASSESRQGNHEQFF. CDR3 bases: TGTGCCAGCAGTGAATCTCGGCAGGGGAATCATGAGCAGTTCTTC.

The chain carries TRBV6-6 and TRBJ1-3, with no clear D. Germline V CDR1 and CDR2: MNHNY, SVGAGI (reference sequence). The CDR3 runs 15 residues. Trimming took 0 bases from V and 2 from J, leaving 8 bases between them. CDR3 nucleotides: TGTGCCAGCAGTTACTCGAGAGAGGCTGGAAACACCATATATTTT. It codes for CASSYSREAGNTIYF.

This chain links TRBV4-3 with TRBJ2-2; D call uncertain. Germline V gene data show CDR1 as LGHNA and CDR2 as YSLEER. This CDR3 spans 15 amino acids. Trimming cost V 0 bases and J 3 bases, with 8 bases left between them. CDR3 nucleotide sequence: TGCGCCAGCAGCCAAGATCATAGGGACACCGGGGAGCTGTTTTTT. Translation gives CASSQDHRDTGELFF.

The rearrangement uses TRBV4-3 and TRBJ2-2; 15 positions match TRBD2. Germline CDR1 and CDR2: LGHNA and YSLEER. The CDR3 spans 17 residues. The junction had 2 bases not matched to a gene; V was cut back by 5 bases and J by 1 base. CDR3 in DNA: TGCGCCAGCAGCAGGGGACTAGCGGGAGGGAACACCGGGGAGCTGTTTTTT. Its protein is CASSRGLAGGNTGELFF.

The V call is TRBV18, the J call TRBJ2-5; the D gene is possibly TRBD2 (5 bases). Trimming took 6 bases from V and 3 from J, leaving 14 bases between them. The CDR3 sequence is 14 residues long. Germline V gene sequence: CDR1 KGHSH, CDR2 LQKENI. Here the CDR3 reads CASSENHGEETQYF. In DNA, the CDR3 is TGTGCCAGCTCCGAAAACCACGGGGAAGAGACCCAGTACTTC.

The chain carries TRBV21-1 and TRBJ2-7; the table's D call, TRBD2, has no DNA check behind it. TRBV21-1 is classified as a pseudogene. CDR3 length: 15 amino acids. CDR3 in amino acids: CASSKGLAHLYEQYF. DNA for the CDR3: TGTGCCAGCAGCAAAGGGCTAGCGCACCTGTACGAGCAGTACTTC.

The genes are TRBV28 and TRBJ1-1; the match to TRBD1 covers 8 bases. CDR3 size: 15 residues. The germline gives CDR1 MDHEN, CDR2 SYDVKM. The V gene end was trimmed by 5 bases and the J gene end by 1 base; junction bases not matched to a gene: 6. CDR3 nucleotides: TGTGCCAGCAGTACCCTTGGGACAGGGAACACTGAAGCTTTCTTT. As protein: CASSTLGTGNTEAFF.

V gene TRBV28 combines with J gene TRBJ1-1; D might be TRBD1 (6 bases). The length of the CDR3 is 14 residues. Germline lookup yields CDR1 MDHEN and CDR2 SYDVKM. Trimming took off 4 bases at V and 5 bases at J, with 14 bases between the two ends. The CDR3 spells CASSSRGRGTEAFF. The CDR3 DNA reads TGTGCCAGCAGTTCGAGGGGTAGGGGGACTGAAGCTTTCTTT.

CDR3 nucleotide sequence: TGTGCCAGCAGGGGACGGAACAATGAGCAGTTCTTC. Protein: CASRGRNNEQFF. The chain recombines TRBV2 with TRBJ2-1; D assignment may be TRBD1 or TRBD2 (5 bases each). Germline loops: CDR1 SNHLY, CDR2 FYNNEI. CDR3 length: 12 residues. V lost 6 bases and J 5 bases, leaving 8 bases between the germline ends.

The chain combines TRBV7-3 with TRBJ2-3; perhaps D is TRBD1 or TRBD2 (5 bases each). With 7 bases removed from V and 2 bases from J, the gap between germline ends came to 16 bases. There are 15 residues in the CDR3. Germline values: CDR1 SGHTA, CDR2 FQGTGA. The CDR3 nucleotides read TGTGCCAGCACCTCGTCCGGGACGGTCACAGATACGCAGTATTTT. Encoded protein: CASTSSGTVTDTQYF. The variable domain in full, with the rest retrieved from reference TRBV7-3 and TRBJ2-3, is GAGVSQTPSNKVTEKGKYVELRCDPISGHTALYWYRQSLGQGPEFLIYFQGTGAADDSGLPNDRFFAVRPEGSVSTLKIQRTERGDSAVYLCASTSSGTVTDTQYFGPGTRLTVL.

To note about this clone: Additional DNA sequences in this sample encode the identical CDR3. The rearrangement links TRBV5-1 to TRBJ2-5; D is possibly TRBD1 or TRBD2 (6 bases each). Germline V lookup: CDR1 SGHRS, CDR2 YFSETQ. The CDR3 contains 13 residues. Between the trimmed V and J ends, which lost 4 bases and 2 bases, there was a span of 9 bases. CDR3 sequence reads: CASSPGAQETQYF. Here the CDR3 DNA reads TGCGCCAGCAGCCCGGGGGCTCAAGAGACCCAGTACTTC.

The table lists this clone with a count of one. V is TRBV5-1 and J is TRBJ2-3; tentative D call: TRBD2 (7 bases). Trimming shortened V by 0 bases and J by 1 base, and 15 bases separated the two germline ends. The CDR3 runs to 17 residues. CDR1 and CDR2 from the germline V gene are SGHRS and YFSETQ. The CDR3 nucleotides read TGCGCCAGCAGCTTGGCGCCGGGGGGCGCGGGCACAGATACGCAGTATTTT. Protein product: CASSLAPGGAGTDTQYF.

As regards this clone: Mismatch with germline at one junction end may stem from a read error. The chain is built from TRBV5-4 and TRBJ1-2; a weak D match, TRBD1 (5 bases). This CDR3 is 16 amino acids long. CDR1 is SGHNT and CDR2 is YYREEE in the germline V gene (reference sequence). CDR3 nucleotides: TGCGCCAGCAGCCAAGATTGGGGCAGGGAGTACTATGGCTACACCTTC. This gives the protein CASSQDWGREYYGYTF.

The V call is TRBV6-5, the J call TRBJ1-2; TRBD1 matches at 7 bases. CDR3 length: 13 amino acids. CDR1 MNHEY and CDR2 SVGAGI come from the germline V gene. Trimming took 7 bases from V and 8 from J; bases not matched to a gene: 10. The CDR3 reads CASIKPGTEGYTF. DNA for the CDR3: TGTGCCAGCATAAAACCTGGGACAGAAGGCTACACCTTC.

The gene calls are TRBV27 and TRBJ2-7; 9 nucleotides agree with TRBD1. From germline, CDR1 is MNHEY and CDR2 SMNVEV (reference sequence). The ends lost 6 bases at V and 6 bases at J; junction bases unmatched: 12. The CDR3 runs to 15 residues. The DNA for the CDR3 is TGTGCCAGCAGAGACCCGGGACAGGGTCTACCCGAGCAGTACTTC. Translated: CASRDPGQGLPEQYF.

This chain connects TRBV18 to TRBJ2-2; D is perhaps TRBD1 or TRBD2 (5 bases each). Germline V gene sequence: CDR1 KGHSH, CDR2 LQKENI. The V and J ends lost 6 bases and 6 bases respectively, with 14 bases between them. The CDR3 length is 14 residues. CDR3 residues: CASSQRGGPGELFF. The CDR3 DNA reads TGTGCCAGCTCTCAGAGGGGCGGCCCCGGGGAGCTGTTTTTT.

The CDR3 sequence: CASSLQYTGELFF. CDR3 DNA sequence: TGTGCCAGCAGCCTTCAGTACACCGGGGAGCTGTTTTTT. J is TRBJ2-2 and V is TRBV14; unclear D gene. Between the trimmed V and J ends, which lost 4 bases and 3 bases, there was a span of 6 bases. Germline lookup yields CDR1 SGHDN and CDR2 FVKESK. The CDR3 totals 13 residues.

J is TRBJ2-7 and V is TRBV5-1; TRBD2 aligns across 7 bases. CDR3 length: 14 amino acids. After removal of 7 bases from V and 4 bases from J, the junction contained 11 bases not matched to a gene. Germline CDR1 and CDR2: SGHRS and YFSETQ. The CDR3 reads CASRAGFLKYEQYF. CDR3 bases: TGCGCCAGCCGAGCGGGATTCCTCAAGTACGAGCAGTACTTC.